Listed below are T cell receptor beta chains from one sample, sequenced in a study of cytomegalovirus exposure and HLA in healthy donors. Assay used: immunoSEQ multiplex PCR; TCRdb lists only in-frame clones, some missing. The sample records under 150,000 clones, approximately 86% being singletons. The sequencing sample was made of PBMCs. The receptors stem from a man aged 18 to 35 in good health and CMV-seropositive. Each CDR3 is given with its conserved first and last residue. D genes are given only for firm matches. Where a row states a size, it is once, few, many or the class of an expanded clone; other rows omit it.

j_call: TRBJ2-5; v_call: TRBV4-1; d_call: TRBD1; clone_size: .; cdr3_nt: TGCGCCAGCAGCCCATTGGGACAGGGGCGAGAGACCCAGTACTTC; cdr3_aa: CASSPLGQGRETQYF
j_call: TRBJ2-1; v_call: TRBV7-3; d_call: TRBD2; clone_size: .; cdr3_nt: TGTGCCAGCAGCTTAGTCCCGGGGACTACCCGCAATGAGCAGTTCTTC; cdr3_aa: CASSLVPGTTRNEQFF
j_call: TRBJ2-7; v_call: TRBV7-9; d_call: TRBD2; clone_size: .; cdr3_nt: TGTGCCAGCAGCTTAGGGACTAGCGGGAGGTCCTACGAGCAGTACTTC; cdr3_aa: CASSLGTSGRSYEQYF
j_call: TRBJ2-2; v_call: TRBV27; d_call: .; clone_size: once; cdr3_nt: TGTGCCAGCAGTTTATCCATTTACACCGGGGAGCTGTTTTTT; cdr3_aa: CASSLSIYTGELFF
j_call: TRBJ1-2; v_call: TRBV6-1; d_call: TRBD1; clone_size: .; cdr3_nt: TGTGCCAGCAGTGATTCCTCCGGGACAGTTTATGGCTACACCTTC; cdr3_aa: CASSDSSGTVYGYTF
j_call: TRBJ1-5; v_call: TRBV30; d_call: .; clone_size: .; cdr3_nt: TGTGCCTGGAGCAACACAGAATATAGCAATCAGCCCCAGCATTTT; cdr3_aa: CAWSNTEYSNQPQHF
j_call: TRBJ2-5; v_call: TRBV2; d_call: TRBD2; clone_size: .; cdr3_nt: TGTGCCAGCAGCCGACTAGCGGGGGGGAGCCAAGAGACCCAGTACTTC; cdr3_aa: CASSRLAGGSQETQYF
j_call: TRBJ2-1; v_call: TRBV19; d_call: TRBD2; clone_size: .; cdr3_nt: TGTGCCAGTAGGGGGGGGACTAGCGGGAGTTACAATGAGCAGTTCTTC; cdr3_aa: CASRGGTSGSYNEQFF
j_call: TRBJ2-7; v_call: TRBV10-3; d_call: .; clone_size: .; cdr3_nt: TGTGCCATAATGAAGTTAACGAGCTCCTACGAGCAGTACTTC; cdr3_aa: CAIMKLTSSYEQYF
j_call: TRBJ2-3; v_call: TRBV28; d_call: TRBD1; clone_size: once; cdr3_nt: TGTGCCAGCAGTTTTCGACAGGGGGGTGATACGCAGTATTTT; cdr3_aa: CASSFRQGGDTQYF
j_call: TRBJ2-1; v_call: TRBV19; d_call: .; clone_size: few; cdr3_nt: TGTGCCAGTTCACAGACTAGTGGCAATGAGCAGTTCTTC; cdr3_aa: CASSQTSGNEQFF
j_call: TRBJ2-6; v_call: TRBV10-1; d_call: .; clone_size: .; cdr3_nt: TGCGCCAGCAGACAGACCTCTGGGGCCAACGTCCTGACTTTC; cdr3_aa: CASRQTSGANVLTF
j_call: TRBJ2-7; v_call: TRBV19; d_call: .; clone_size: .; cdr3_nt: TGTGCCAGTATGGCAGGGGTGGGAACCTACGAGCAGTACTTC; cdr3_aa: CASMAGVGTYEQYF
j_call: TRBJ1-1; v_call: TRBV27; d_call: TRBD1; clone_size: .; cdr3_nt: TGTGCCAGCAGCCGCAGGGGGCGCGACACTGAAGCTTTCTTT; cdr3_aa: CASSRRGRDTEAFF
j_call: TRBJ1-1; v_call: TRBV30; d_call: .; clone_size: .; cdr3_nt: TGTGCCTGGAAAAGCTCGGGAGGGGCTGAAGCTTTCTTT; cdr3_aa: CAWKSSGGAEAFF
j_call: TRBJ1-1; v_call: TRBV7-9; d_call: TRBD1; clone_size: .; cdr3_nt: TGTGCCAGCAGCCCTACTTGGTCAGGGGGCACTGAAGCTTTCTTT; cdr3_aa: CASSPTWSGGTEAFF
j_call: TRBJ2-3; v_call: TRBV9; d_call: TRBD2; clone_size: .; cdr3_nt: TGTGCCAGCAGCGTAGAGTATCAGACTAGCAGCAGCACAGATACGCAGTATTTT; cdr3_aa: CASSVEYQTSSSTDTQYF
j_call: TRBJ1-1; v_call: TRBV19; d_call: TRBD1; clone_size: .; cdr3_nt: TGTGCCAGTAGCCCCTTGCTCCGGGACAGGGGGAAGATGAAGAACACTGAAGCTTTCTTT; cdr3_aa: CASSPLLRDRGKMKNTEAFF
j_call: TRBJ1-3; v_call: TRBV7-9; d_call: .; clone_size: .; cdr3_nt: TGTGCCAGCAGCTTGGGGGCGGACACCATATATTTT; cdr3_aa: CASSLGADTIYF
j_call: TRBJ2-1; v_call: TRBV4-1; d_call: TRBD2; clone_size: .; cdr3_nt: TGCGCCAGCAGCCAAGTGAGACTAGGCGGGGGTAGTTACAATGAGCAGTTCTTC; cdr3_aa: CASSQVRLGGGSYNEQFF
j_call: TRBJ2-3; v_call: TRBV2; d_call: TRBD2; clone_size: .; cdr3_nt: TGTGCCAGCCACCGACTAGCGGGGGGAGATACGCAGTATTTT; cdr3_aa: CASHRLAGGDTQYF
j_call: TRBJ1-2; v_call: TRBV27; d_call: .; clone_size: .; cdr3_nt: TGTGCCAGCAGTTTATCATGGGGGCTTAATGGCTACACCTTC; cdr3_aa: CASSLSWGLNGYTF
j_call: TRBJ1-1; v_call: TRBV10-1; d_call: .; clone_size: .; cdr3_nt: TGCGCCAGCAGTGACCACAGGGTAGGCGCTGAAGCTTTCTTT; cdr3_aa: CASSDHRVGAEAFF
j_call: TRBJ2-1; v_call: TRBV13; d_call: .; clone_size: .; cdr3_nt: TGTGCCAGCAGTACCAGGGCCTACAATGAGCAGTTCTTC; cdr3_aa: CASSTRAYNEQFF
j_call: TRBJ1-2; v_call: TRBV28; d_call: TRBD1; clone_size: .; cdr3_nt: TGTGCCAGCAGTTTCCCAGGGGGTGCCAACTATGGCTACACCTTC; cdr3_aa: CASSFPGGANYGYTF
j_call: TRBJ2-7; v_call: TRBV4-2; d_call: .; clone_size: once; cdr3_nt: TGTGCCAGCAGCCGCTCCGGGACTCCGGAGGACGAGCAGTACTTC; cdr3_aa: CASSRSGTPEDEQYF
j_call: TRBJ2-7; v_call: TRBV6-1; d_call: TRBD1; clone_size: .; cdr3_nt: TGTGCCAGCAGTGAACGGGGACAGGTGGGGTACGAGCAGTACTTC; cdr3_aa: CASSERGQVGYEQYF
j_call: TRBJ2-3; v_call: TRBV9; d_call: .; clone_size: .; cdr3_nt: TGTGCCAGCAGCGTAGGTGTAGGCAGCCCAAGGAGAGATACGCAGTATTTT; cdr3_aa: CASSVGVGSPRRDTQYF
j_call: TRBJ2-7; v_call: TRBV18; d_call: .; clone_size: few; cdr3_nt: TGTGCCAGCTCACCCAGCCTTCAGGGTTACGAGCAGTACTTC; cdr3_aa: CASSPSLQGYEQYF
j_call: TRBJ2-7; v_call: TRBV5-5; d_call: .; clone_size: .; cdr3_nt: TGTGCCAGCAGCTTGGACAGGCTCGAGCAGTACTTC; cdr3_aa: CASSLDRLEQYF
j_call: TRBJ1-2; v_call: TRBV19; d_call: TRBD1; clone_size: .; cdr3_nt: TGTGCCAGTAATCGGGACAGGGCCTGGGATGGCTACACCTTC; cdr3_aa: CASNRDRAWDGYTF
j_call: TRBJ2-1; v_call: TRBV7-9; d_call: TRBD2; clone_size: .; cdr3_nt: TGTGCCGCCTTGGGGCTAGCGGGGAATGAGCAGTTCTTC; cdr3_aa: CAALGLAGNEQFF
j_call: TRBJ1-3; v_call: TRBV5-1; d_call: TRBD1; clone_size: once; cdr3_nt: TGCGCCAGCAGCTCGGGACAGGGAGGGCTTGGAAACACCATATATTTT; cdr3_aa: CASSSGQGGLGNTIYF
j_call: TRBJ1-2; v_call: TRBV5-1; d_call: .; clone_size: .; cdr3_nt: TGCGCCAGCAGCTTGGCCGGAGGGTATCAATTCAATGGCTACACCTTC; cdr3_aa: CASSLAGGYQFNGYTF
j_call: TRBJ2-1; v_call: TRBV19; d_call: TRBD2; clone_size: .; cdr3_nt: TGTGCCAGTAGTGGACTAGCGGGAAGAAATGAGCAGTTCTTC; cdr3_aa: CASSGLAGRNEQFF
j_call: TRBJ1-3; v_call: TRBV10-3; d_call: .; clone_size: .; cdr3_nt: TGTGCCATCAGTGCGAACTGGGGAAACACCATATATTTT; cdr3_aa: CAISANWGNTIYF
j_call: TRBJ2-7; v_call: TRBV30; d_call: TRBD2; clone_size: .; cdr3_nt: TGTGCCTGGAACCCGGGGGGGCGTTCCTACGAGCAGTACTTC; cdr3_aa: CAWNPGGRSYEQYF
j_call: TRBJ2-1; v_call: TRBV10-2; d_call: .; clone_size: .; cdr3_nt: TGCGCCAGCAGTGCTGGGGGGAGAGACAATGAGCAGTTCTTC; cdr3_aa: CASSAGGRDNEQFF
j_call: TRBJ2-2; v_call: TRBV4-1; d_call: TRBD2; clone_size: .; cdr3_nt: TGCGCCAGCAGGGGACTAGCGGGAGGACTGAACACCGGGGAGCTGTTTTTT; cdr3_aa: CASRGLAGGLNTGELFF
j_call: TRBJ1-2; v_call: TRBV6-5; d_call: .; clone_size: few; cdr3_nt: TGTGCCAGCAGTTACTCGGGCGGGGGTGGCTACACCTTC; cdr3_aa: CASSYSGGGGYTF
j_call: TRBJ2-7; v_call: TRBV29-1; d_call: .; clone_size: few; cdr3_nt: TGCAGCGGAATGTCGGGGACCTACGAGCAGTACTTC; cdr3_aa: CSGMSGTYEQYF
j_call: TRBJ2-6; v_call: TRBV7-9; d_call: TRBD2; clone_size: .; cdr3_nt: TGTGCCAGCAGTAAACTAGCGGGAGATTTATCTGGGGCCAACGTCCTGACTTTC; cdr3_aa: CASSKLAGDLSGANVLTF
j_call: TRBJ2-3; v_call: TRBV19; d_call: .; clone_size: .; cdr3_nt: TGTGCCACTACGGGTCCTAGCACAGATACGCAGTATTTT; cdr3_aa: CATTGPSTDTQYF
j_call: TRBJ2-5; v_call: TRBV13; d_call: .; clone_size: .; cdr3_nt: TGTGCCAGCAGCTCCAGGATGGCCGGAGAGACCCAGTACTTC; cdr3_aa: CASSSRMAGETQYF
j_call: TRBJ2-7; v_call: TRBV25-1; d_call: .; clone_size: once; cdr3_nt: TGTGCCAGCAGTCCCCGGGCAGGGAGGAGATCCTACGAGCAGTACTTC; cdr3_aa: CASSPRAGRRSYEQYF
j_call: TRBJ1-1; v_call: TRBV7-2; d_call: .; clone_size: .; cdr3_nt: TGTGCCAGCAGCTTGAGGGTTATAGGACTCGCTGAAGCTTTCTTT; cdr3_aa: CASSLRVIGLAEAFF
j_call: TRBJ1-5; v_call: TRBV6-6; d_call: .; clone_size: .; cdr3_nt: TGTGCCAGCACCCCTGGGGCAGGGGTTAACCAGCCCCAGCATTTT; cdr3_aa: CASTPGAGVNQPQHF
j_call: TRBJ2-5; v_call: TRBV7-9; d_call: .; clone_size: .; cdr3_nt: TGTGCCAGCAGCCAGCGGGAGACCCAGTACTTC; cdr3_aa: CASSQRETQYF
j_call: TRBJ2-5; v_call: TRBV6-6; d_call: TRBD2; clone_size: once; cdr3_nt: TGTGCCAGCAGGCCACCCGGGGGGCAAGAGACCCAGTACTTC; cdr3_aa: CASRPPGGQETQYF
j_call: TRBJ1-1; v_call: TRBV14; d_call: .; clone_size: .; cdr3_nt: TGTGCCAGCAGCCAAGATGTCGGAGGGAGTAACACTGAAGCTTTCTTT; cdr3_aa: CASSQDVGGSNTEAFF
j_call: TRBJ2-2; v_call: TRBV7-6; d_call: .; clone_size: .; cdr3_nt: TGTGCCAGCAGCCCCAGACAGCCCGGAGACACCGGGGAGCTGTTTTTT; cdr3_aa: CASSPRQPGDTGELFF
j_call: TRBJ2-1; v_call: TRBV11-3; d_call: .; clone_size: .; cdr3_nt: TGTGCCAGCAGCTTAGATTCCCCGTACTCCTACAATGAGCAGTTCTTC; cdr3_aa: CASSLDSPYSYNEQFF
j_call: TRBJ2-7; v_call: TRBV19; d_call: TRBD2; clone_size: .; cdr3_nt: TGTGCCACCGGGGGGTCTGGACGGAGATACGAGCAGTACTTC; cdr3_aa: CATGGSGRRYEQYF